These T cell receptor beta chains were read from a single sample in a study of T-cell reconstitution after alpha-beta-depleted transplantation in children. TCRdb passed the PCR reads through MiXCR, listing each CDR3 protein once. The data show hundreds of thousands of distinct CDR3 sequences, about 21% seen once. The sequenced sample was PBMCs, mostly from graft donor cells, obtained 360 days after TCRalphabeta/CD19-depleted stem cell transplant. The source of these receptors is a boy younger than two who had a stem cell transplant for acute myeloid leukemia, so the T cells may come from the graft donor. Each CDR3 is given without its conserved first and last residue. D genes are given only for firm matches.

v_gene	j_gene	d_gene	CDR3aa
TRBV5-6	TRBJ2-5	TRBD2	ASSFGTTQETQH
TRBV10-2	TRBJ1-2	TRBD1	ASSDQGDYGYT
TRBV7-3	TRBJ2-7	.	ASSLGTGSSEQY
TRBV5-1	TRBJ2-3	.	ASSSDPPDTQY
TRBV5-5	TRBJ2-3	.	ASSLPQTTDTQY
TRBV20-1	TRBJ2-3	.	SASWGRADCGLTDTQY
TRBV20-1	TRBJ2-1	.	SASDPARDEQF
TRBV18	TRBJ1-5	TRBD1	ASSPRQGGNQPQH
TRBV7-2	TRBJ2-7	.	ASSFRPLDRSCEQY
TRBV11-2	TRBJ2-3	TRBD2	ASSYSGGPTDTQY
TRBV20-1	TRBJ2-3	TRBD1	SATGTGSTDTQY
TRBV6-4	TRBJ2-2	.	ASSANPGLPRANTGELF
TRBV6-5	TRBJ1-5	.	ASSWRGGNQPQH
TRBV6-5	TRBJ1-2	TRBD1	ASSITGGYGYT
TRBV20-1	TRBJ1-5	TRBD1	SASSDRTGTGRNWRSQPQH
TRBV4-3	TRBJ2-7	TRBD1	ASSQVWGQGDEQY
TRBV11-2	TRBJ2-4	.	ASSVEGRRIAKNIQY
TRBV7-9	TRBJ1-2	TRBD1	ASSFRQGTSGYT
TRBV20-1	TRBJ1-1	TRBD1	SARGTANTEAF
TRBV6-2/TRBV6-3	TRBJ2-1	.	ASSYTREQF
TRBV6-1	TRBJ2-1	.	ASSDLWTAYNEQF
TRBV20-1	TRBJ2-1	.	SASHNEQF
TRBV27	TRBJ1-1	TRBD1	ASSLYRGGNTEAF
TRBV7-7	TRBJ2-3	.	ASSLGTPGDTQY
TRBV5-6	TRBJ2-3	TRBD2	ASSFGTSGSTDTQY
TRBV12-3/TRBV12-4	TRBJ1-2	TRBD1	ATGTGDGIYGYT
TRBV4-3	TRBJ1-1	.	ASSQNLIRDGNTEAF
TRBV3-1	TRBJ2-2	.	ASSFKVDGTGELF
TRBV6-2/TRBV6-3	TRBJ2-1	.	ASSYSGAFSEQF
TRBV29-1	TRBJ2-7	.	SVETGLSYEQY
TRBV29-1	TRBJ2-5	.	SVEEHRQETQY
TRBV5-1	TRBJ2-3	.	ASSPYEGRTDTQY
TRBV27	TRBJ2-6	.	ASQPGLSGANVLT
TRBV29-1	TRBJ1-2	.	SVGGGANYGYT
TRBV25-1	TRBJ1-1	.	ASSGGPLRTAEAF
TRBV20-1	TRBJ1-1	.	SPRYSYAEAF
TRBV12-3/TRBV12-4	TRBJ2-1	.	ASSLKGLDHLVNNEQF
TRBV25-1	TRBJ1-1	.	ASSGIGHTEAF
TRBV6-5	TRBJ2-3	.	ASSYLAGTDTQY
TRBV20-1	TRBJ1-3	.	SAHKASGNTIY
TRBV29-1	TRBJ2-1	.	SVDQGTGAYNEQF
TRBV5-1	TRBJ2-3	.	ASSLARVSDTQY
TRBV5-1	TRBJ1-1	TRBD1	ASSLSPGQLTEAF
TRBV6-1	TRBJ2-5	.	ASNLRSFVGETQY
TRBV27	TRBJ1-2	.	ASSLGMAGNYGYT
TRBV20-1	TRBJ2-7	.	SARVGGNSYEQY
TRBV29-1	TRBJ2-2	TRBD2	SVQGLAGALNTGELF
TRBV20-1	TRBJ2-5	TRBD2	SARGGSSWETQY
TRBV15	TRBJ2-5	.	ATSRDHDTQY
TRBV12-3/TRBV12-4	TRBJ2-6	.	ASRPGASGANVLT
TRBV6-1	TRBJ1-6	.	ASWAHRDGTPLH
TRBV5-5	TRBJ1-5	TRBD1	ASSLTGGEAQH
TRBV29-1	TRBJ1-2	.	SVGSTNYGYT
TRBV4-3	TRBJ1-1	.	ASSHALGWGVDTEAF
TRBV2	TRBJ1-2	TRBD1	ASRPRRQGDTSGYT
TRBV4-1	TRBJ2-1	TRBD2	ASSPWPSGGAESNEQF
TRBV12-3/TRBV12-4	TRBJ2-2	.	ASRRGTDGGGELF
TRBV12-3/TRBV12-4	TRBJ2-3	TRBD2	ASSFPLAGMDTQY
TRBV6-6	TRBJ1-1	.	ASSYAGEAF
TRBV3-1	TRBJ1-2	.	ASSLQRNYGYT